Described below is a single TCR beta chain sequence and its context. Using its own MiXCR run on the RT-PCR reads, TCRdb lists one record per CDR3 protein. Of about 680,000 distinct CDR3 sequences listed, 13% to 15% are singletons. CDR1 is SGHTA and CDR2 is FQGNSA in the germline V gene. The ends were cut back, 5 bases at V and 4 bases at J, with 12 bases in the middle. The CDR3 extends over 13 amino acids. The sample taken for sequencing was memory CD4+ T cells from blood. The rearrangement uses TRBV7-2 and TRBJ2-7; no definite D call. The clonotype was recovered from a female donor in good health, serving as a healthy control. The CDR3 reads CASSQVGKYEQYF. CDR3 in DNA: TGTGCCAGCAGCCAAGTTGGGAAATACGAGCAGTACTTC.